One sample yielded the 32 T cell receptor beta chains listed below, sequenced in a study of siplizumab effects on memory and regulatory T cells. The assay was immunoSEQ multiplex PCR, and TCRdb's table has in-frame clones only and misses some. The sample lists under 70,000 clones; around 79% were seen once. The sequenced material came from memory CD4+ T cells sorted from blood. The receptors shown here come from a human donor in good health.

In DNA form, the CDR3 reads TGTGCCAGCAGTTATTCGGGACAGGGGAACACTGAAGCTTTCTTT. Its protein is CASSYSGQGNTEAFF. The V and J genes are TRBV6-6 and TRBJ1-1; 9 bases match TRBD1. CDR1 and CDR2 from the germline V gene are MNHNY and SVGAGI (reference sequence). The CDR3 consists of 15 residues. V dropped 3 bases and J dropped 1; count of bases not matched to a gene: 3.

The J gene is TRBJ1-1, the V gene TRBV6-5, with D maybe TRBD1 (5 bases). The germline V gene has CDR1 MNHEY and CDR2 SVGAGI. CDR3 length equals 14 residues. The V end was cut by 7 bases, the J end by 0 bases, with 12 bases between. The CDR3 sequence: CASMEGRVNTEAFF. In DNA form, the CDR3 reads TGTGCCAGCATGGAGGGGCGAGTGAACACTGAAGCTTTCTTT.

The chain couples TRBV30 to TRBJ1-3; D possibly corresponds to TRBD1 (6 bases). Germline V gene data show CDR1 as GTSNPN and CDR2 as SVGIG (reference sequence). The CDR3 is 14 amino acids. Trimming stripped 7 bases from V and 0 bases from J, with 13 bases between. CDR3 sequence (DNA): TGTGCCTTCCGGGACACCTTCTCTGGAAACACCATATATTTT. Protein: CAFRDTFSGNTIYF.

The chain joins TRBV10-3 to TRBJ2-5; tentatively, D is TRBD2 (6 bases). The CDR3 contains 15 residues. Germline CDR1 is ENHRY and CDR2 is SYGVKD. V lost 4 bases and J 5 bases, leaving 17 bases between the germline ends. The CDR3 DNA reads TGTGCCATCAGTGCTAGCGCTAGAGAAGGGGAGACCCAGTACTTC. It translates to CAISASAREGETQYF.

This chain connects TRBV11-2 to TRBJ2-2; no definite D call. V lost 8 bases and J 3 bases, leaving 7 bases between the germline ends. This CDR3 is 12 amino acids long. Germline CDR1 SGHAT, CDR2 FQNNGV. The CDR3 spells CASGPDTGELFF. DNA of the CDR3: TGTGCCAGCGGGCCAGACACCGGGGAGCTGTTTTTT.

The rearrangement joins TRBV7-3 to TRBJ2-2; weak D call: TRBD1 (5 bases). Per the germline V gene, CDR1 is SGHTA and CDR2 is FQGTGA. Trimming stripped 6 bases from V and 7 bases from J, with 15 bases between. The CDR3 covers 14 residues. CDR3 sequence reads: CASRLGQISGELFF. In nucleotides, the CDR3 is TGTGCCAGCAGATTGGGGCAGATAAGCGGGGAGCTGTTTTTT.

This rearrangement joins TRBV15 to TRBJ2-7; D is possibly TRBD1 (6 bases). The CDR3 runs 16 residues. The germline V gene has CDR1 LNHNV and CDR2 YYDKDF (reference sequence). Trimming pared 2 bases from V and 6 bases from J, leaving 20 bases between. CDR3 sequence: CATSRSLGQGKGEQYF. CDR3 DNA sequence: TGTGCCACCAGCAGATCCCTTGGCCAGGGGAAGGGCGAGCAGTACTTC.

The chain recombines TRBV5-1 with TRBJ1-5, with a weak D call TRBD1 (6 bases). The CDR3 contains 15 residues. Germline-derived CDR1 and CDR2 are SGHRS and YFSETQ. Trimming shortened V by 0 bases and J by 5 bases, and 12 bases separated the two germline ends. The CDR3 here is CASSLEDSSYQPQHF. Here the CDR3 DNA reads TGCGCCAGCAGCTTGGAGGACAGTAGTTATCAGCCCCAGCATTTT.

The chain couples TRBV7-3 to TRBJ2-7, with no clear D. Trimming pared 2 bases from V and 7 bases from J, leaving 9 bases between. The length of the CDR3 is 12 residues. Germline loops: CDR1 SGHTA, CDR2 FQGTGA. The CDR3 nucleotides are TGTGCCAGCAGCTTAGCCCGATCAGAGCAGTACTTC. Its protein is CASSLARSEQYF.

This sequence joins TRBV4-3 and TRBJ1-1, with D tentatively TRBD1 (5 bases). V lost 4 bases and J lost 3, with 12 bases in between. This CDR3 comprises 14 residues. Germline V gene data show CDR1 as LGHNA and CDR2 as YSLEER. For the CDR3, the DNA is TGCGCCAGCAGCCGACGGGGGATAGACACTGAAGCTTTCTTT. Protein sequence: CASSRRGIDTEAFF.

The gene calls are TRBV6-1 and TRBJ2-7; D uncertain. CDR1 is MNHNS, CDR2 SASEGT, per germline. V shed 4 bases and J shed 2 bases, with 15 bases lying between them. The CDR3 sequence is 15 residues long. The CDR3 DNA reads as TGTGCCAGCAGTGGCGCACGGAGAGAGCCCTACGAGCAGTACTTC. This sequence encodes CASSGARREPYEQYF.

The chain combines TRBV5-1 with TRBJ2-2; D is uncertain. Germline V CDR1 and CDR2: SGHRS, YFSETQ. The CDR3 totals 15 residues. V was clipped by 0 bases and J by 4 bases, with 10 bases between them. CDR3 amino acids: CASSLDPGSTGELFF. The DNA of the CDR3 is TGCGCCAGCAGCTTGGATCCGGGCTCCACCGGGGAGCTGTTTTTT.

This clone has only one observation. The gene calls are TRBV7-2 and TRBJ2-7; D unclear. CDR1 SGHTA and CDR2 FQGNSA come from the germline V gene. Trimming left V 5 bases short and J 1 base short, with 15 bases between. CDR3 size: 15 residues. The chain's CDR3 is CASSQDLATSYEQYF. The CDR3 DNA reads TGTGCCAGCAGCCAAGATCTGGCCACATCCTACGAGCAGTACTTC.

The rearrangement uses TRBV5-4 and TRBJ1-2; weak D call: TRBD1 (5 bases). This CDR3 spans 12 amino acids. With 4 bases removed from V and 6 bases from J, the gap between germline ends came to 10 bases. Germline values: CDR1 SGHNT, CDR2 YYREEE (reference sequence). The CDR3: CASSLGTDGYTF. Written as DNA, the CDR3 is TGTGCCAGCAGCCTGGGGACCGATGGCTACACCTTC.

As concerns this clone: This CDR3 is also generated by other DNA sequences in the sample. The chain is built from TRBV7-2 and TRBJ1-5; D is unresolved. From germline, CDR1 is SGHTA and CDR2 FQGNSA. V was clipped by 1 base and J by 6 bases, with 10 bases between them. This CDR3 has 14 residues. The CDR3 region has the DNA TGTGCCAGCAGCTTAGTTAAAGGCGGTCAGCCCCAGCATTTT. As protein: CASSLVKGGQPQHF.

The table lists this clone with a few counts. The V gene is TRBV5-6, the J gene TRBJ1-1; 9 bases align to TRBD1. Germline V CDR1 and CDR2: SGHDT, YYEEEE. V was clipped by 4 bases and J by 5 bases; unmatched bases: 0. This CDR3 region has 12 residues. The CDR3 here is CASSGTGTEAFF. For the CDR3, the DNA is TGTGCCAGCAGCGGGACAGGGACTGAAGCTTTCTTT.

This sequence joins TRBV2 and TRBJ2-7, with D uncertain. Germline CDR1 SNHLY, CDR2 FYNNEI. This CDR3 is 14 amino acids long. V lost 2 bases and J lost 1, with 9 bases in between. As DNA, the CDR3 is TGTGCCAGCAGTGAATCGTCAGTATCCTACGAGCAGTACTTC. It specifies CASSESSVSYEQYF. Combining the CDR3 with reference TRBV2 and TRBJ2-7 gives the whole variable domain EPEVTQTPSHQVTQMGQEVILRCVPISNHLYFYWYRQILGQKVEFLVSFYNNEISEKSEIFDDQFSVERPDGSNFTLKIRSTKLEDSAMYFCASSESSVSYEQYFGPGTRLTVT.

V is TRBV5-6 and J is TRBJ1-2; D gene ambiguous. The CDR3 covers 11 residues. Trimming left V 0 bases short and J 8 bases short, with 5 bases between. Germline lookup yields CDR1 SGHDT and CDR2 YYEEEE. The chain's CDR3 is CASSLEWGYTF. CDR3 nucleotide sequence: TGTGCCAGCAGCTTGGAGTGGGGCTACACCTTC.

Note on this clone: The junction does not match germline at one end; this may be a read error. The rearrangement links TRBV29-1 to TRBJ2-7, with D tentatively TRBD1 (6 bases). Germline CDR1 is SQVTM and CDR2 is ANQGSEA. This CDR3 comprises 12 residues. The CDR3 is CSVEDLRTGPIF. The CDR3 DNA follows: TGCAGCGTTGAAGATCTACGAACAGGGCCCATCTTC.

This rearrangement joins TRBV18 to TRBJ1-1, with D uncertain. This CDR3 contains 11 residues. V lost 5 bases and J lost 2, with 3 bases in between. Germline values: CDR1 KGHSH, CDR2 LQKENI. The CDR3 DNA sequence: TGTGCCAGCTCAGATAACACTGAAGCTTTCTTT. Protein: CASSDNTEAFF.

The chain has TRBV11-2 and TRBJ2-4, with a weak D call TRBD1 (5 bases). CDR3 length equals 16 residues. The germline V gene has CDR1 SGHAT and CDR2 FQNNGV. V dropped 4 bases and J dropped 0 bases, with 13 bases sitting between them. The CDR3, as DNA: TGTGCCAGCAGCTCAGGACACATGATAGCCAAAAACATTCAGTACTTC. Translation: CASSSGHMIAKNIQYF.

The chain uses TRBV5-4 and TRBJ2-6; maybe TRBD1 (5 bases). Per the germline V gene, CDR1 is SGHNT and CDR2 is YYREEE (reference sequence). The CDR3 has 15 residues. V was clipped by 3 bases and J by 5 bases, with 12 bases between them. In DNA, the CDR3 is TGTGCCAGCAGCTACCGGACACTTCGGGCCAACGTCCTGACTTTC. Its translation: CASSYRTLRANVLTF.

This chain joins TRBV7-3 and TRBJ1-2; D gene uncertain. The germline V gene encodes CDR1 SGHTA and CDR2 FQGTGA. The CDR3 has 12 amino acids. Trimming took off 8 bases at V and 5 bases at J, with 12 bases between the two ends. The CDR3 DNA follows: TGTGCCAGCGGGAACGCGTTTTATGGCTACACCTTC. It encodes CASGNAFYGYTF.

V and J are TRBV9 and TRBJ1-5; D gene uncertain. The germline CDR1 and CDR2 sequences are SGDLS and YYNGEE. Trimming left V 3 bases short and J 0 bases short, with 7 bases between. CDR3 size: 14 residues. CDR3 nucleotides: TGTGCCAGCAGCGCGCACGGTAGCAATCAGCCCCAGCATTTT. Amino acid sequence: CASSAHGSNQPQHF.

This chain uses TRBV5-4 with TRBJ1-5; D gene ambiguous. Trimming stripped 4 bases from V and 5 bases from J, with 10 bases between. The CDR3 consists of 13 residues. Germline V gives CDR1 SGHNT, CDR2 YYREEE (reference sequence). CDR3 nucleotides: TGTGCCAGCAGCCGTATCCCTGATCAGCCCCAGCATTTT. Its protein is CASSRIPDQPQHF.

In its sample, this clone was seen a few times. J is TRBJ1-6 and V is TRBV25-1, with D maybe TRBD1 (5 bases). CDR3 size: 14 residues. The germline gives CDR1 MGHDK, CDR2 SYGVNS. Trimming shortened V by 6 bases and J by 8 bases, and 14 bases separated the two germline ends. CDR3: CASRLGGVHSPLHF. Here the CDR3 DNA reads TGTGCCAGCAGATTGGGGGGTGTTCATTCACCCCTCCACTTT. Full variable domain (outside the CDR3, taken from reference TRBV25-1 and TRBJ1-6): EADIYQTPRYLVIGTGKKITLECSQTMGHDKMYWYQQDPGMELHLIHYSYGVNSTEKGDLSSESTVSRIRTEHFPLTLESARPSHTSQYLCASRLGGVHSPLHFGNGTRLTVT.

Only a few counts were recorded for this clone. This rearrangement joins TRBV4-3 to TRBJ2-3, with D hard to call. The CDR3 is 14 residues long. Germline loops: CDR1 LGHNA, CDR2 YSLEER. Trimming shortened V by 0 bases and J by 2 bases, and 6 bases separated the two germline ends. CDR3 protein: CASSQDEATDTQYF. CDR3 DNA: TGCGCCAGCAGCCAAGATGAGGCCACAGATACGCAGTATTTT.

This clone has only a few counts. The genes are TRBV28 and TRBJ1-1, with a possible D match to TRBD1 (5 bases). V lost 6 bases to trimming and J lost 5 bases, with 10 bases between them. This CDR3 contains 12 residues. Germline assignment: CDR1 MDHEN and CDR2 SYDVKM. The CDR3 reads CASRLGDTEAFF. CDR3 DNA sequence: TGTGCCAGCAGGTTAGGGGATACTGAAGCTTTCTTT.

The chain joins TRBV5-4 to TRBJ2-5; 11 nucleotides align to TRBD2. The CDR3 sequence is 15 residues long. Germline V lookup: CDR1 SGHNT, CDR2 YYREEE (reference sequence). The junction had 5 bases not matched to a gene; V was cut back by 4 bases and J by 3 bases. CDR3 DNA sequence: TGTGCCAGCAGCAGCGCGGGACTAGCGGAAGAGACCCAGTACTTC. This codes for CASSSAGLAEETQYF.

The chain carries TRBV30 and TRBJ1-4; D call uncertain. The V end lost 3 bases, the J end lost 0 bases, and 8 bases lay between the germline ends. CDR1 is GTSNPN, CDR2 SVGIG, per germline (reference sequence). CDR3 size: 14 residues. The CDR3 bases are TGTGCCTGGAGGGTTCAGACAACTAATGAAAAACTGTTTTTT. Protein sequence: CAWRVQTTNEKLFF.

This clone was seen ten or more times. This rearrangement joins TRBV4-2 to TRBJ2-4; maybe TRBD2 (6 bases). Trimming took off 0 bases at V and 6 bases at J, with 12 bases between the two ends. This CDR3 spans 15 amino acids. Per germline, CDR1 LGHNA and CDR2 YNFKEQ. CDR3 sequence: CASSQERLVPNIQYF. CDR3 in DNA: TGTGCCAGCAGCCAAGAGAGACTAGTACCAAACATTCAGTACTTC.

V gene TRBV27 combines with J gene TRBJ2-3; D is tentatively TRBD1 or TRBD2 (6 bases each). Germline-derived CDR1 and CDR2 are MNHEY and SMNVEV (reference sequence). Trimming left V 3 bases short and J 2 bases short, with 18 bases between. The CDR3 totals 17 residues. Written as DNA, the CDR3 is TGTGCCAGCAGTTTGGTCCATGGGGGGCTAATCACAGATACGCAGTATTTT. Its translation is CASSLVHGGLITDTQYF.